Each of the 5 T cell receptor beta chains below was sequenced from the same sample in a study of T-cell memory formation after mild COVID-19. TCRdb reanalysed the 5' RACE reads using MiXCR and keeps one entry per CDR3 protein. Of about 33,000 distinct CDR3 sequences in the sample, about 21% are singletons; the top ten hold less than 2%. Source material: PBMCs or a T cell subset sorted from them (not recorded which). The origin of the receptors is an adult who had mild COVID-19 (a few samples of this study predate the infection). Cell type and time point are not known.

By its share, this clonotype is medium-sized. The chain combines TRBV5-1 with TRBJ1-6, with D possibly TRBD1 on 6 matching bases. The V gene lost 3 bases and the J gene lost 7 bases, with 11 bases spanning the gap. Germline V gives CDR1 SGHRS, CDR2 YFSETQ. The CDR3 contains 14 residues. Here the CDR3 DNA reads TGCGCCAGCAGCTCACAGGGACGGAATTCACCCCTCCACTTT. Protein: CASSSQGRNSPLHF.

This rearrangement joins TRBV27 to TRBJ2-1; TRBD1 aligns across 10 bases. This CDR3 comprises 18 residues. With V trimmed by 5 bases and J by 4 bases, 14 bases remained unmatched. CDR1 and CDR2 from the germline V gene are MNHEY and SMNVEV (reference sequence). This CDR3 reads CASSQTGGSLIPYNEQFF. CDR3 bases: TGTGCCAGCAGTCAGACAGGGGGCTCTTTGATTCCTTACAATGAGCAGTTCTTC.

V usage is TRBV15 and J usage is TRBJ2-5; perhaps TRBD2 as D (5 bases). This CDR3 contains 16 residues. Looked up from germline, CDR1 is LNHNV and CDR2 is YYDKDF (reference sequence). V was clipped by 0 bases and J by 2 bases, with 13 bases between them. The CDR3 DNA follows: TGTGCCACCAGCAGAGACTCGGGCGGGTTTCAAGAGACCCAGTACTTC. It specifies CATSRDSGGFQETQYF. Variable domain in full (rest from reference TRBV15 and TRBJ2-5): DAMVIQNPRYQVTQFGKPVTLSCSQTLNHNVMYWYQQKSSQAPKLLFHYYDKDFNNEADTPDNFQSRRPNTSFCFLDIRSPGLGDTAMYLCATSRDSGGFQETQYFGPGTRLLVL.

This clonotype was recorded many times. This chain links TRBV29-1 with TRBJ1-5, with D possibly matching TRBD1 (5 bases). CDR3 length: 13 amino acids. With 7 bases removed from V and 2 bases from J, the gap between germline ends came to 12 bases. CDR1 is SQVTM, CDR2 ANQGSEA, per germline. CDR3 sequence reads: CSALQGRNQPQHF. CDR3 bases: TGCAGCGCCCTCCAGGGTCGCAATCAGCCCCAGCATTTT.

This clonotype was seen repeatedly, ten times or more. This chain uses TRBV30 with TRBJ2-3, with unresolved D. Germline CDR1 and CDR2: GTSNPN and SVGIG (reference sequence). The CDR3 sequence is 12 residues long. V shed 3 bases and J shed 6 bases, with 10 bases lying between them. The CDR3 loop reads CAWSSTVDTQYF. The CDR3 nucleotides read TGTGCCTGGAGCTCAACGGTGGATACGCAGTATTTT. Combining the CDR3 with reference TRBV30 and TRBJ2-3 gives the whole variable domain SQTIHQWPATLVQPVGSPLSLECTVEGTSNPNLYWYRQAAGRGLQLLFYSVGIGQISSEVPQNLSASRPQDRQFILSSKKLLLSDSGFYLCAWSSTVDTQYFGPGTRLTVL.